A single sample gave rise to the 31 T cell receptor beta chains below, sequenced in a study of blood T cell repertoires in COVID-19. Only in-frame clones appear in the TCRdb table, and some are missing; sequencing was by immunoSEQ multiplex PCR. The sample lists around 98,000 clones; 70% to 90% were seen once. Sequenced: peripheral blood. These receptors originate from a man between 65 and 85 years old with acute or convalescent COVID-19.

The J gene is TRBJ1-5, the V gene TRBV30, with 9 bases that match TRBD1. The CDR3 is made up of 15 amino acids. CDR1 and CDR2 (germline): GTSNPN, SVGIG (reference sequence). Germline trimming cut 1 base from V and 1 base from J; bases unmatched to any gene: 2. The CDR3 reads CAWSAGTGSNQPQHF. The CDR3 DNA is TGTGCCTGGAGTGCCGGGACAGGGAGCAATCAGCCCCAGCATTTT.

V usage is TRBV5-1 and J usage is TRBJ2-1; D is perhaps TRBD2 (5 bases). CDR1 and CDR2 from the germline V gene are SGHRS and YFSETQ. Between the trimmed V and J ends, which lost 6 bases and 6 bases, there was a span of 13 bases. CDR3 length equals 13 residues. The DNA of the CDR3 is TGCGCCAGCAACCCCGGGGTAGGCAATGAGCAGTTCTTC. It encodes CASNPGVGNEQFF.

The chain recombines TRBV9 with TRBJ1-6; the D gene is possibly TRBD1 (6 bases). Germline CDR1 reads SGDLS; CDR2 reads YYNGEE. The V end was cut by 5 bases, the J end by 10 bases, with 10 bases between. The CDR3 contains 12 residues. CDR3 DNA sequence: TGTGCCAGCAGAACAGGGAAATCACCCCTCCACTTT. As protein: CASRTGKSPLHF.

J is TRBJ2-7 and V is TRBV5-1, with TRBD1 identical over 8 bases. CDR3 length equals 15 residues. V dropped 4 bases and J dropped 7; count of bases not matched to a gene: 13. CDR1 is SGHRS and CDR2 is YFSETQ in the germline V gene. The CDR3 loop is CASSPEGQGAREQYV. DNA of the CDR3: TGCGCCAGCAGCCCGGAGGGGCAGGGGGCTAGGGAGCAGTACGTC.

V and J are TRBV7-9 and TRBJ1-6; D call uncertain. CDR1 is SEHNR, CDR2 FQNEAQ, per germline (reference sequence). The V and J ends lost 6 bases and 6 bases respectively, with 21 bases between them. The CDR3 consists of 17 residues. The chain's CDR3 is CASSTREQIGSNSPLHF. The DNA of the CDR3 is TGTGCCAGCAGTACGAGGGAACAGATAGGATCTAATTCACCCCTCCACTTT.

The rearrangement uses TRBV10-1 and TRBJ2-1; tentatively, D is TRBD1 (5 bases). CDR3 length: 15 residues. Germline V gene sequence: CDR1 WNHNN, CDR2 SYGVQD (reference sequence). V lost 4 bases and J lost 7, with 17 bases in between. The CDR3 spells CASSAARASGNEQFF. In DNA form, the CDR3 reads TGCGCCAGCAGTGCTGCCAGGGCCTCCGGAAATGAGCAGTTCTTC.

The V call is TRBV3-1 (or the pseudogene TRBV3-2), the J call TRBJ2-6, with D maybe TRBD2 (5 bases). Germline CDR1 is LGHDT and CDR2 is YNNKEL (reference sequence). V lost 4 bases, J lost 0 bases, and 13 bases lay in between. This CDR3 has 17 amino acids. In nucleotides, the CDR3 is TGTGCCAGCAGCCTCTTCCGGGGAACCTCTGGGGCCAACGTCCTGACTTTC. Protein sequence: CASSLFRGTSGANVLTF.

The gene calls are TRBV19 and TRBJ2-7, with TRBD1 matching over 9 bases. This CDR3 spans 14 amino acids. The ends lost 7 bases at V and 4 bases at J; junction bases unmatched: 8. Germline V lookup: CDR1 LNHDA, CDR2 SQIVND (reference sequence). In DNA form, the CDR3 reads TGTGCCAGTACCTCTGGACAGGGGCCGTACGAGCAGTACTTC. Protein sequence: CASTSGQGPYEQYF.

The CDR3 bases are TGTGCCAGCAGCTTGTATAGCGGGGGATCCCAAGAGACCCAGTACTTC. It yields the protein CASSLYSGGSQETQYF. The chain links TRBV5-5 to TRBJ2-5; 9 nucleotides line up with TRBD2. The CDR3 consists of 16 residues. Looked up from germline, CDR1 is SGHKS and CDR2 is YYEKEE (reference sequence). Losses at the gene ends were 1 base for V and 1 base for J; bases not matched to a gene: 5.

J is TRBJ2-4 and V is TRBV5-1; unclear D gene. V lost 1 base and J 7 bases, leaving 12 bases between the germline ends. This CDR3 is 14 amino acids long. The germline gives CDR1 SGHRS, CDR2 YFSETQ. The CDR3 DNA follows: TGCGCCAGCAGCTTGCGTGCGTCCGGGAACATTCAGTACTTC. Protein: CASSLRASGNIQYF.

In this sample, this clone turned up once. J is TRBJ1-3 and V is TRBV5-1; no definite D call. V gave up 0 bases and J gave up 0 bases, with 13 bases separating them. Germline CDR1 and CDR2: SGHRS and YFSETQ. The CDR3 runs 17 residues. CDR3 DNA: TGCGCCAGCAGCTTGGAGGCTAGGATGCGCTCTGGAAACACCATATATTTT. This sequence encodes CASSLEARMRSGNTIYF.

The CDR3 sequence is CASSRSAIKPGLAGGQVYEQYF. Written as DNA, the CDR3 is TGTGCCAGCAGCCGAAGCGCCATCAAACCGGGACTAGCGGGGGGCCAAGTCTACGAGCAGTACTTC. The chain joins TRBV14 to TRBJ2-7; 15 bases map to TRBD2. Trimming removed 4 bases from V and 3 bases from J; junction bases left unmatched: 22. The CDR3 is 22 residues long. The germline V gene has CDR1 SGHDN and CDR2 FVKESK.

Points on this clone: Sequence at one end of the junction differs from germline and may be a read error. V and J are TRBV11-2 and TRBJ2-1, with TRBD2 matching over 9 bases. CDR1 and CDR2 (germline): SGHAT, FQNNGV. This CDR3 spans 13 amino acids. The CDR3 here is CASSSLTSGGPVF. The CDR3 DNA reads TGTGCCAGCAGCTCTCTCACGAGCGGGGGGCCCGTCTTC.

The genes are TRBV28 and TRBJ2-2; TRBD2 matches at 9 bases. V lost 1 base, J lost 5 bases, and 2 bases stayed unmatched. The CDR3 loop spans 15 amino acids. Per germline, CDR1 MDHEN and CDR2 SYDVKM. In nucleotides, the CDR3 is TGTGCCAGCAGTTTATTAGCGGGGGATACCGGGGAGCTGTTTTTT. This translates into CASSLLAGDTGELFF.

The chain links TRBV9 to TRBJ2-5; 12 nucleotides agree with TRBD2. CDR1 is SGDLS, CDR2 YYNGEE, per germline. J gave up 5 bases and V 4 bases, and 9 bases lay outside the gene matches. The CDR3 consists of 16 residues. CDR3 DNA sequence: TGTGCCAGCAGCCTCCTAGCGGGGGGGCGAGGGGAGACCCAGTACTTC. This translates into CASSLLAGGRGETQYF.

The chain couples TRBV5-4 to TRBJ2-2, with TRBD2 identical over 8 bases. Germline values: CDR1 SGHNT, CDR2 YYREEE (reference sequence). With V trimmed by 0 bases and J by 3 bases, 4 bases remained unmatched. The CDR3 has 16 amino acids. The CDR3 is CASSLGGGLHTGELFF. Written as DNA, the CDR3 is TGTGCCAGCAGCTTGGGCGGGGGGCTCCACACCGGGGAGCTGTTTTTT.

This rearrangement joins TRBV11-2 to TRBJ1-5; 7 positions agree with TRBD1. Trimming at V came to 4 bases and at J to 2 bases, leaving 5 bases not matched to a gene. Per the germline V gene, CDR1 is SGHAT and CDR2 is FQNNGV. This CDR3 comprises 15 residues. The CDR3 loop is CASSSEGAGNQPQHF. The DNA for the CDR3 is TGTGCCAGCAGCTCGGAGGGGGCTGGCAATCAGCCCCAGCATTTT.

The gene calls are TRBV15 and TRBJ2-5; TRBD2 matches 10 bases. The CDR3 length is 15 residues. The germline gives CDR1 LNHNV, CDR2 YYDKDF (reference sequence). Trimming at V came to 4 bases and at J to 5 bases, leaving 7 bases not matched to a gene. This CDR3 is CATSTPLAGMETQYF. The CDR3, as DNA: TGTGCCACCAGCACCCCACTAGCGGGGATGGAGACCCAGTACTTC.

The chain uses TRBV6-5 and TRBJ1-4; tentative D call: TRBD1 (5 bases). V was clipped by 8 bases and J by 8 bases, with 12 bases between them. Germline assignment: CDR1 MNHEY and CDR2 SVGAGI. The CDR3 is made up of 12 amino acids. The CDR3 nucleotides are TGTGCCAGCGGCACAGGTTACGAAAAACTGTTTTTT. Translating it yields CASGTGYEKLFF.

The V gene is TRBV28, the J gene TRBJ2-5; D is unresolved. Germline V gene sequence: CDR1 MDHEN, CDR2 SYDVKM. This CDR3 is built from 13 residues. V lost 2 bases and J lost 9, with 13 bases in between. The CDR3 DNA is TGTGCCAGCAGTTTAGGTGGGCCCCAGGCCCAGTACTTC. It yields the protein CASSLGGPQAQYF.

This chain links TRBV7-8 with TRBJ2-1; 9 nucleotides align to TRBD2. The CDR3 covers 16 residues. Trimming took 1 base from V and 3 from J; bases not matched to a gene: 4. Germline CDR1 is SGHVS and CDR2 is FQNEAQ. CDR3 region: CASSLVSGGYYNEQFF. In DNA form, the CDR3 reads TGTGCCAGCAGCTTAGTTAGCGGGGGTTACTACAATGAGCAGTTCTTC.

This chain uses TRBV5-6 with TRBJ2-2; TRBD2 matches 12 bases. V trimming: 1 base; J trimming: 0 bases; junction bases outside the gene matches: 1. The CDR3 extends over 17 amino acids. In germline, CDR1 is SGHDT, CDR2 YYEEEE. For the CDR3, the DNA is TGTGCCAGCAGCTTGTGGACTAGCGGGACGAACACCGGGGAGCTGTTTTTT. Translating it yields CASSLWTSGTNTGELFF.

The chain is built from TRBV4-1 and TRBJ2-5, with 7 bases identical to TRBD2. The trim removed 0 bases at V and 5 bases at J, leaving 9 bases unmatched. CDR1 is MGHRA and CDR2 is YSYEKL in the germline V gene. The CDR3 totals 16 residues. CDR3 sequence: CASSQDPGLGAETQYF. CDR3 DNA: TGCGCCAGCAGCCAAGATCCTGGACTAGGGGCGGAGACCCAGTACTTC.

The CDR3 reads CASSLGEETQYF. CDR3 DNA sequence: TGTGCCAGCAGCCTCGGGGAAGAGACCCAGTACTTC. V is TRBV9 and J is TRBJ2-5; possibly TRBD2 for D (5 bases). Looked up from germline, CDR1 is SGDLS and CDR2 is YYNGEE. The V and J ends lost 4 bases and 3 bases respectively, with 7 bases between them. The CDR3 spans 12 residues.

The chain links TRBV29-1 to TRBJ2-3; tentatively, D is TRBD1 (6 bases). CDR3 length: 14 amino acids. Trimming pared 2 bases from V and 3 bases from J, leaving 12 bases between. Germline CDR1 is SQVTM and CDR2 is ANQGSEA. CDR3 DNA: TGCAGCGTTGAACCCGGCACAGGGACAGATACGCAGTATTTT. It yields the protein CSVEPGTGTDTQYF.

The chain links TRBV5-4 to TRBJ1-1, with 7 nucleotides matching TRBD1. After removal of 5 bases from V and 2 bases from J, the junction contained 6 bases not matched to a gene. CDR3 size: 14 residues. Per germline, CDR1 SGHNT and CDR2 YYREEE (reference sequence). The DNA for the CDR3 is TGTGCCAGCAGTTTCGGACAGGATAACACTGAAGCTTTCTTT. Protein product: CASSFGQDNTEAFF.

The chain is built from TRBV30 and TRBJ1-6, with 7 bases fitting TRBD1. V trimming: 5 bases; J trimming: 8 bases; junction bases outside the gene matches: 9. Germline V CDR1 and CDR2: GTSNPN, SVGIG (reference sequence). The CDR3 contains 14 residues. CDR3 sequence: CAWSTGVEDSPLHF. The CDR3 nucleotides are TGTGCCTGGTCTACAGGGGTGGAAGATTCACCCCTCCACTTT. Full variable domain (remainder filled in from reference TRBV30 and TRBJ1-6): SQTIHQWPATLVQPVGSPLSLECTVEGTSNPNLYWYRQAAGRGLQLLFYSVGIGQISSEVPQNLSASRPQDRQFILSSKKLLLSDSGFYLCAWSTGVEDSPLHFGNGTRLTVT.

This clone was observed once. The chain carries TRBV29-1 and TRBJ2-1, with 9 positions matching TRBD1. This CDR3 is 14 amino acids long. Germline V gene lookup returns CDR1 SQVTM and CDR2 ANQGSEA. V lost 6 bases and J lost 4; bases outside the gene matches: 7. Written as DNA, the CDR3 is TGCAGCGTCGCGGACAGGGGTGGTTACAATGAGCAGTTCTTC. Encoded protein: CSVADRGGYNEQFF.

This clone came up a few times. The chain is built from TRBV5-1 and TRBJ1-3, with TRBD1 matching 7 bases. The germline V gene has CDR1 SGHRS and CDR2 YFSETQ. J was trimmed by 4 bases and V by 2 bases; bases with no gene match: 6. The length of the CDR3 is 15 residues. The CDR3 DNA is TGCGCCAGCAGCTTAACAGGGGCCGAGGGAAACACCATATATTTT. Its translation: CASSLTGAEGNTIYF. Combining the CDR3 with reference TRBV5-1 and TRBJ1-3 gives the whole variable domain KAGVTQTPRYLIKTRGQQVTLSCSPISGHRSVSWYQQTPGQGLQFLFEYFSETQRNKGNFPGRFSGRQFSNSRSEMNVSTLELGDSALYLCASSLTGAEGNTIYFGEGSWLTVV.

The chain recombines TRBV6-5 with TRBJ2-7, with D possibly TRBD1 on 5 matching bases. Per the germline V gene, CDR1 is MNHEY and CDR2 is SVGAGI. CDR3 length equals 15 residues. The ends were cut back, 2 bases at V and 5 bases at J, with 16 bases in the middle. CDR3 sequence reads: CASSYRRTSSHEQYF. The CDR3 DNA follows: TGTGCCAGCAGTTACCGGCGGACAAGCAGCCACGAGCAGTACTTC.

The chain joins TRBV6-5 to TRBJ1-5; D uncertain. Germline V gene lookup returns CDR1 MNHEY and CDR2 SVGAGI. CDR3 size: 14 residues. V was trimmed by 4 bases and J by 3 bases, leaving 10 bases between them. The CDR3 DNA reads TGTGCCAGCAGTTTCGCCGGGGACAATCAGCCCCAGCATTTT. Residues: CASSFAGDNQPQHF.